This T cell receptor (beta chain) comes out of a study of sequential checkpoint blockade in melanoma. This sample's treatment: randomized to nivolumab then ipilimumab (arm A) or the reverse (arm B). This CDR3 is 14 amino acids long. V shed 8 bases and J 8 bases; nucleotides not matched to a gene: 9. Germline loops: CDR1 MNHEY, CDR2 SVGAGI. TCRdb keeps only in-frame clones here, not all; method: immunoSEQ multiplex PCR. The sample shows 3,500 to 4,500 clones, roughly three fifths of them seen only once. Sequenced material: CD8+ T cells sorted from blood (inferred from file names), taken from a patient given nivolumab and ipilimumab in sequence. The TCR comes from a human donor with melanoma. The chain carries TRBV6-5 and TRBJ1-4, with 9 bases matching TRBD1. The CDR3 sequence is CASSRTGANEKLFF. CDR3 in DNA: TGTGCCAGCTCCCGGACAGGGGCGAACGAAAAACTGTTTTTT.